Listed here are 27 T cell receptor beta chains from one sample, sequenced in a study of spatial heterogeneity in lung cancer. Time point of the sample: sample taken at primary tumor resection. TCRdb recomputed calls from the 5' RACE reads with MiXCR, one row per CDR3 protein. Here the sample spans more than 60,000 distinct CDR3 sequences, about 8.5% being singletons. Sequenced here: PBMCs, sampled at surgery. These receptors were obtained from a male donor with early-stage non-small cell lung cancer.

Details on this clonotype: This CDR3 is missing its conserved last phenylalanine or tryptophan, likely due to a read error. The V and J genes are TRBV27 and TRBJ2-1; TRBD2 agrees at 12 bases. The CDR3 spans 20 residues. With 2 bases clipped from V and 4 bases from J, the junction kept 15 bases outside the gene matches. Germline V gene lookup returns CDR1 MNHEY and CDR2 SMNVEV (reference sequence). This CDR3 reads CASSLKGTGRLAGAYNEQFI. In DNA, the CDR3 is TGTGCCAGCAGTTTAAAGGGTACAGGCCGACTAGCGGGAGCTTACAATGAGCAGTTCATC.

This chain links TRBV5-1 with TRBJ2-7; 8 bases are a match to TRBD1. V was pared by 0 bases and J by 2 bases, with 7 bases of the junction left unmatched. The CDR3 sequence is 16 residues long. CDR1 is SGHRS, CDR2 YFSETQ, per germline. CDR3 sequence (DNA): TGCGCCAGCAGCTTGGGGATCGGGACAGGAACCTACGAGCAGTACTTC. Its protein is CASSLGIGTGTYEQYF.

This clonotype was counted a few times. The J gene is TRBJ1-1, the V gene TRBV18, with 7 nucleotides matching TRBD1. The CDR3 has 15 amino acids. J lost 5 bases, V lost 3 bases, and 9 bases had no gene match. Per germline, CDR1 KGHSH and CDR2 LQKENI. This CDR3 reads CASSPTPRGLTEAFF. CDR3 nucleotides: TGTGCCAGCTCACCTACACCAAGGGGGCTGACTGAAGCTTTCTTT.

The table lists this clonotype with many counts. This chain joins TRBV11-1 and TRBJ1-1; unclear D gene. V was shortened by 3 bases and J by 3 bases, with 8 bases between the two germline ends. The CDR3 covers 13 residues. Germline V gene data show CDR1 as SGHAT and CDR2 as FQDESV (reference sequence). The DNA of the CDR3 is TGTGCCAGCAGCTTCTCGGCTTACACTGAAGCTTTCTTT. Protein sequence: CASSFSAYTEAFF. The full variable domain, with the rest looked up from reference TRBV11-1 and TRBJ1-1, is EAEVAQSPRYKITEKSQAVAFWCDPISGHATLYWYRQILGQGPELLVQFQDESVVDDSQLPKDRFSAERLKGVDSTLKIQPAELGDSAMYLCASSFSAYTEAFFGQGTRLTVV.

This clonotype was seen many times. V is TRBV5-1 and J is TRBJ2-7; 9 nucleotides match TRBD2. Germline trimming cut 6 bases from V and 5 bases from J; bases unmatched to any gene: 12. Germline loops: CDR1 SGHRS, CDR2 YFSETQ. This CDR3 comprises 15 residues. CDR3 DNA: TGCGCCAGCACCAAGGAGCCAGCGGGAGGCAACGAGCAGTACTTC. This translates into CASTKEPAGGNEQYF.

This clonotype came up many times. J is TRBJ1-6 and V is TRBV5-4, with TRBD1 matching over 7 bases. Looked up from germline, CDR1 is SGHNT and CDR2 is YYREEE (reference sequence). This CDR3 is 14 amino acids long. J gave up 8 bases and V 0 bases, and 2 bases lay outside the gene matches. The CDR3 loop reads CASSLGQGDSPLHF. The CDR3 bases are TGTGCCAGCAGCTTGGGGCAGGGGGATTCACCCCTCCACTTT.

The CDR3, as DNA: TGCAGTGCTAGTAGTCATGGCGGCAGGAGCTCCTATAATTCACCCCTCCACTTT. This translates into CSASSHGGRSSYNSPLHF. This sequence joins TRBV20-1 and TRBJ1-6; D gene uncertain. The CDR3 consists of 18 residues. Germline V gene data show CDR1 as DFQATT and CDR2 as SNEGSKA (reference sequence). V lost 3 bases and J 0 bases, leaving 18 bases between the germline ends.

In its sample, this clonotype was seen a few times. This rearrangement joins TRBV27 to TRBJ2-7, with D hard to call. The CDR3 length is 14 residues. CDR1 is MNHEY and CDR2 is SMNVEV in the germline V gene (reference sequence). Trimming took 1 base from V and 2 from J, leaving 9 bases between them. The CDR3 bases are TGTGCCAGCAGTTTATACGGCTTTACCTACGAGCAGTACTTC. Protein: CASSLYGFTYEQYF.

The chain combines TRBV12-3 or TRBV12-4 with TRBJ2-1; tentative D call: TRBD1 (6 bases). The V and J ends lost 3 bases and 4 bases respectively, with 16 bases between them. This CDR3 region has 16 residues. CDR3 bases: TGTGCCAGCAGTTTGTGGGGGCGTAAGGAGTACAATGAGCAGTTCTTC. Amino acids: CASSLWGRKEYNEQFF.

This clonotype was seen ten or more times. This chain links TRBV7-2 with TRBJ1-1; D may be TRBD1 (5 bases). This CDR3 region has 15 residues. V was cut by 1 base and J by 3 bases, with 12 bases left in between. CDR1 and CDR2 from the germline V gene are SGHTA and FQGNSA. CDR3 DNA sequence: TGTGCCAGCAGCTTAGTTGCCAGCAGGGACACTGAAGCTTTCTTT. This gives the protein CASSLVASRDTEAFF.

This clonotype was observed at least ten times. The rearrangement joins TRBV6-2 or TRBV6-3 to TRBJ2-1, with 8 positions matching TRBD1. The CDR3 is 13 residues long. The ends lost 10 bases at V and 4 bases at J; junction bases unmatched: 6. Germline CDR1 is MNHEY and CDR2 is SVGEGT. The CDR3: CAISTGVYNEQFF. The CDR3, as DNA: TGTGCCATCTCGACAGGGGTATACAATGAGCAGTTCTTC.

The chain has TRBV19 and TRBJ1-2; no definite D call. CDR3 size: 13 residues. Germline-derived CDR1 and CDR2 are LNHDA and SQIVND (reference sequence). V gave up 2 bases and J gave up 6 bases, with 10 bases separating them. The CDR3 DNA follows: TGTGCCAGTAGTATAAGACGGGTTAATGGCTACACCTTC. Translating it yields CASSIRRVNGYTF.

At least ten counts were recorded for this clonotype. The rearrangement uses TRBV5-1 and TRBJ2-3; D gene uncertain. Deletions cut 2 bases from V and 1 base from J, with 14 bases between. Germline loops: CDR1 SGHRS, CDR2 YFSETQ. This CDR3 comprises 16 residues. The DNA of the CDR3 is TGCGCCAGCAGCTTAAGAGGCTCGCCGCGCACAGATACGCAGTATTTT. Encoded protein: CASSLRGSPRTDTQYF.

The chain combines TRBV19 with TRBJ2-2, with 12 bases fitting TRBD2. The CDR3 covers 17 residues. Germline trimming cut 3 bases from V and 3 bases from J; bases unmatched to any gene: 5. Per germline, CDR1 LNHDA and CDR2 SQIVND (reference sequence). The CDR3 nucleotides are TGTGCCAGTAGTATCCCCCGACTAGCGGGGGACACCGGGGAGCTGTTTTTT. Translated, it gives CASSIPRLAGDTGELFF.

This clonotype has a count of ten or more. This chain uses TRBV10-3 with TRBJ2-2; the D is unclear. Trimming took 8 bases from V and 0 from J, leaving 10 bases between them. This CDR3 comprises 14 residues. The V gene's germline CDR1 is ENHRY and CDR2 SYGVKD. The CDR3 here is CAIDSDANTGELFF. CDR3 in DNA: TGTGCCATCGACTCGGATGCGAACACCGGGGAGCTGTTTTTT.

This clonotype showed up many times. J is TRBJ1-1 and V is TRBV9; unclear D gene. This CDR3 contains 15 residues. Germline V gives CDR1 SGDLS, CDR2 YYNGEE. The germline V and J ends were trimmed by 0 bases and 0 bases, with 9 bases remaining between them. In DNA form, the CDR3 reads TGTGCCAGCAGCGTAGTGGGCCTCATGAACACTGAAGCTTTCTTT. Translation: CASSVVGLMNTEAFF.

This clonotype appeared a few times. V gene TRBV23-1 combines with J gene TRBJ2-4; a possible D gene is TRBD1 (6 bases). TRBV23-1 counts as an open reading frame of uncertain function. The V gene lost 7 bases and the J gene lost 3 bases, with 25 bases spanning the gap. CDR3 length equals 18 residues. The CDR3 sequence: CASTQQHYRAAGKNIQYF. DNA of the CDR3: TGCGCCAGCACCCAACAGCACTACAGGGCAGCAGGCAAAAACATTCAGTACTTC.

This clonotype was observed at least ten times. The chain couples TRBV7-2 to TRBJ1-5; the D is unclear. The CDR3 is 12 residues long. The V end was cut by 5 bases, the J end by 6 bases, with 8 bases between. Germline lookup yields CDR1 SGHTA and CDR2 FQGNSA. CDR3 amino acids: CASSIESQPQHF. The CDR3 DNA is TGTGCCAGCAGCATCGAAAGTCAGCCCCAGCATTTT.

On this clonotype itself: One end of the junction is discordant with germline, which a read error may explain. The rearrangement joins TRBV30 to TRBJ1-1; TRBD1 matches 12 bases. Germline V gene data show CDR1 as GTSNPN and CDR2 as SVGIG (reference sequence). The CDR3 totals 16 residues. CDR3 nucleotide sequence: TGTGCCTGGAGAATCCGGGACAGGGGGCTGAAGACTGAAGCTTTCTTT. Its protein product is CAWRIRDRGLKTEAFF.

This clonotype was seen repeatedly, ten times or more. This chain links TRBV5-4 with TRBJ1-1; D gene unclear. Trimming removed 1 base from V and 1 base from J, with 8 bases in between. The CDR3 spans 14 residues. CDR1 is SGHNT and CDR2 is YYREEE in the germline V gene (reference sequence). As DNA, the CDR3 is TGTGCCAGCAGCTTGCTTGGAGGGAACACTGAAGCTTTCTTT. It translates to CASSLLGGNTEAFF.

This clonotype came up many times. The V gene is TRBV9, the J gene TRBJ1-1; 9 bases are a match to TRBD1. Unmatched junction bases numbered 9, after V lost 4 bases and J lost 5 bases. Germline CDR1 is SGDLS and CDR2 is YYNGEE. The CDR3 extends over 15 amino acids. CDR3 amino acids: CASSPGTGQRTEAFF. The CDR3 DNA sequence: TGTGCCAGCAGCCCAGGGACAGGGCAGCGAACTGAAGCTTTCTTT.

This clonotype was seen many times. The V and J genes are TRBV4-1 and TRBJ2-5, with TRBD2 matching 16 bases. Germline V gives CDR1 MGHRA, CDR2 YSYEKL. The CDR3 sequence is 20 residues long. V trimming: 5 bases; J trimming: 5 bases; junction bases outside the gene matches: 17. CDR3 nucleotide sequence: TGCGCCAGCAGCACACCCTCCGGGACTAGCGGGAGGGCCGTGGATGAGACCCAGTACTTC. Encoded protein: CASSTPSGTSGRAVDETQYF.

The J gene is TRBJ2-3, the V gene TRBV12-3 or TRBV12-4, with 7 nucleotides matching TRBD1. This CDR3 spans 14 amino acids. With 6 bases clipped from V and 5 bases from J, the junction kept 8 bases outside the gene matches. CDR3 in amino acids: CASSSDREQDTQYF. CDR3 nucleotide sequence: TGTGCCAGCAGCTCCGACAGGGAGCAAGATACGCAGTATTTT.

This clonotype was observed many times. This sequence joins TRBV11-1 and TRBJ2-7, with D perhaps matching TRBD1 (6 bases). The germline CDR1 and CDR2 sequences are SGHAT and FQDESV (reference sequence). The V and J ends lost 5 bases and 2 bases respectively, with 16 bases between them. This CDR3 has 15 amino acids. In nucleotides, the CDR3 is TGTGCCAGCAGCAGTGGAGGACAGACACCCTACGAGCAGTACTTC. The encoded protein is CASSSGGQTPYEQYF.

This clonotype occurred many times. The rearrangement uses TRBV5-1 and TRBJ2-1; possible D gene TRBD1, 5 bases. Germline CDR1 reads SGHRS; CDR2 reads YFSETQ. The CDR3 consists of 14 residues. Trimming took 1 base from V and 10 from J, leaving 15 bases between them. DNA of the CDR3: TGCGCCAGCAGCTTGATAGGGGCGCCGGTAGAGCAGTTCTTC. Its translation: CASSLIGAPVEQFF. Looking up the rest from reference TRBV5-1 and TRBJ2-1 gives the full variable domain: KAGVTQTPRYLIKTRGQQVTLSCSPISGHRSVSWYQQTPGQGLQFLFEYFSETQRNKGNFPGRFSGRQFSNSRSEMNVSTLELGDSALYLCASSLIGAPVEQFFGPGTRLTVL.

This clonotype was observed many times. This chain joins TRBV15 and TRBJ1-1, with a tentative D call TRBD1 (6 bases). Trimming cost V 0 bases and J 5 bases, with 10 bases left between them. CDR1 and CDR2 (germline): LNHNV, YYDKDF (reference sequence). This CDR3 has 14 residues. In DNA, the CDR3 is TGTGCCACCAGCAGAGAACAGGGAATAACTGAAGCTTTCTTT. This gives the protein CATSREQGITEAFF.

This clonotype showed up many times. J is TRBJ2-7 and V is TRBV5-6; the D is unclear. There are 15 residues in the CDR3. Trimming stripped 2 bases from V and 2 bases from J, with 14 bases between. The germline CDR1 and CDR2 sequences are SGHDT and YYEEEE. The CDR3 region has the DNA TGTGCCAGCAGCTTAACCTGGACGCTAACCTACGAGCAGTACTTC. Translation: CASSLTWTLTYEQYF.